This passage covers 16 T cell receptor beta chains from one sample sequenced in a study of identical twins. MiXCR was run by TCRdb on the 5' RACE reads, yielding one entry per CDR3 protein. The top ten hold about 14% of the sample, which has a few hundred thousand distinct CDR3 sequences, 6.5% seen once. These sequences were also reported in another study, on T cells expressing NK-cell markers.

The sample consisted of CD8+ T cells sorted from blood. All receptors derive from a young woman in good health.

This clonotype was detected many times. This chain links TRBV3-1 with TRBJ2-7; D may be TRBD1 (6 bases). The CDR3 spans 16 residues. Germline V gives CDR1 LGHDT, CDR2 YNNKEL (reference sequence). Deletions cut 0 bases from V and 2 bases from J, with 14 bases between. CDR3 nucleotides: TGTGCCAGCAGCCAAGATGGGCAGGGGATAACCTACGAGCAGTACTTC. Its protein is CASSQDGQGITYEQYF.

The table lists this clonotype with many counts. This sequence joins TRBV21-1 and TRBJ1-5. TRBV21-1 is a documented pseudogene. The CDR3 covers 18 residues. CDR3 in amino acids: CASSKSRGVFHTNQPQHF. The DNA of the CDR3 is TGTGCCAGCAGCAAAAGCCGTGGGGTTTTCCATACCAATCAGCCCCAGCATTTT.

This rearrangement joins TRBV20-1 to TRBJ2-2; 13 bases map to TRBD2. Germline CDR1 and CDR2: DFQATT and SNEGSKA (reference sequence). This CDR3 contains 19 residues. V gave up 0 bases and J gave up 3 bases; unmatched junction bases: 10. The CDR3 sequence is CSARDPRTSGRLDTGELFF. The CDR3 nucleotides are TGCAGTGCTAGAGATCCCAGGACTAGCGGGAGATTGGACACCGGGGAGCTGTTTTTT.

This clonotype came up many times. The rearrangement uses TRBV21-1 and TRBJ2-2; TRBD1, the table's D call, lacks a check against the DNA. TRBV21-1 is tagged as a pseudogene. The CDR3 runs 12 residues. DNA of the CDR3: TGTGCCAGCAGGGGGGGGAACGGGGAGCTGTTTTTT. This sequence encodes CASRGGNGELFF.

A few counts support this clonotype. CDR3 nucleotides: TGCGCCAGCAGCTTGGTAGCGAGCAAAAACATTCAGTACTTC. This codes for CASSLVASKNIQYF. V usage is TRBV5-1 and J usage is TRBJ2-4; tentative D call: TRBD2 (5 bases). Germline loops: CDR1 SGHRS, CDR2 YFSETQ. V gave up 0 bases and J gave up 3 bases, with 7 bases separating them. This CDR3 has 14 residues.

This clonotype occurred a few times. The chain has TRBV6-1 and TRBJ2-2, with 10 bases aligning to TRBD2. V lost 8 bases, J lost 6 bases, and 6 bases stayed unmatched. CDR1 MNHNS and CDR2 SASEGT come from the germline V gene. This CDR3 has 14 residues. CDR3 loop: CASGIGLAAGELFF. CDR3 coding DNA: TGTGCCAGCGGGATCGGACTAGCGGCCGGGGAGCTGTTTTTT.

In this sample, this clonotype turned up many times. V gene TRBV5-1 combines with J gene TRBJ2-7; the D call may be TRBD1 or TRBD2 (6 bases each). Germline-derived CDR1 and CDR2 are SGHRS and YFSETQ. Trimming took off 1 base at V and 1 base at J, with 12 bases between the two ends. The CDR3 contains 15 residues. CDR3 DNA sequence: TGCGCCAGCAGCTTGTGGCAGGGGACTTCCTACGAGCAGTACTTC. This sequence encodes CASSLWQGTSYEQYF.

This clonotype came up many times. The V and J genes are TRBV5-5 and TRBJ2-7; D remains ambiguous. The CDR3 contains 15 residues. Trimming cost V 4 bases and J 5 bases, with 19 bases left between them. Germline V gives CDR1 SGHKS, CDR2 YYEKEE (reference sequence). Written as DNA, the CDR3 is TGTGCCAGCAGCGGTTTCGGTCCTCCGAACGACGAGCAGTACTTC. This codes for CASSGFGPPNDEQYF.

This clonotype came up a few times. The V gene is TRBV3-1, the J gene TRBJ2-1; 9 bases fit TRBD2. The CDR3 extends over 16 amino acids. Germline V CDR1 and CDR2: LGHDT, YNNKEL (reference sequence). The V gene end was trimmed by 1 base and the J gene end by 10 bases; junction bases not matched to a gene: 11. CDR3 nucleotide sequence: TGTGCCAGCAGCCAAGTGGATGCGGGGGGGCAAGAAGAGCAGTTCTTC. This codes for CASSQVDAGGQEEQFF.

This clonotype was observed a few times. The rearrangement uses TRBV15 and TRBJ1-5; 7 bases line up with TRBD1. Germline loops: CDR1 LNHNV, CDR2 YYDKDF (reference sequence). This CDR3 is 17 amino acids long. The V segment lost 4 bases and the J segment 3 bases; nucleotides outside the gene matches: 12. In DNA, the CDR3 is TGTGCCACCAGCACCCCCAGGGGGAGGGGTCCCAATCAGCCCCAGCATTTT. It yields the protein CATSTPRGRGPNQPQHF.

This clonotype was observed a handful of times. The chain recombines TRBV9 with TRBJ2-7, with D unclear. The CDR3 is made up of 14 amino acids. Germline CDR1 SGDLS, CDR2 YYNGEE. Trimming cost V 0 bases and J 5 bases, with 12 bases left between them. The CDR3, as DNA: TGTGCCAGCAGCGTAGGGTCGGGTTCTCACGAGCAGTACTTC. Encoded protein: CASSVGSGSHEQYF.

This clonotype has just a few counts. The V and J genes are TRBV10-1 and TRBJ2-3; the match to TRBD2 covers 9 bases. Trimming took 3 bases from V and 6 from J; bases not matched to a gene: 7. The CDR3 runs 15 residues. Germline V gene lookup returns CDR1 WNHNN and CDR2 SYGVQD (reference sequence). In nucleotides, the CDR3 is TGCGCCAGCAGTGAAGGCCTAGCGGGGCCCGATACGCAGTATTTT. Translation: CASSEGLAGPDTQYF.

This clonotype was counted at least ten times. This chain joins TRBV27 and TRBJ2-1, with D perhaps TRBD1 (6 bases). CDR3 length equals 14 residues. Deletions cut 4 bases from V and 8 bases from J, with 15 bases between. Germline V gene data show CDR1 as MNHEY and CDR2 as SMNVEV (reference sequence). In DNA, the CDR3 is TGTGCCAGCAGTTACGGGCCGGCAGGGGATGAGCAGTTCTTC. As protein: CASSYGPAGDEQFF.

This clonotype was recorded at least ten times. The V and J genes are TRBV7-2 and TRBJ2-3; D not certain. This CDR3 contains 15 residues. Trimming took 7 bases from V and 2 from J, leaving 16 bases between them. Germline V CDR1 and CDR2: SGHTA, FQGNSA. In DNA form, the CDR3 reads TGTGCCAGCACCTCGACATCCAGCTACACAGATACGCAGTATTTT. Translated: CASTSTSSYTDTQYF.

In this sample, this clonotype turned up many times. V gene TRBV12-3 or TRBV12-4 combines with J gene TRBJ1-2, with D maybe TRBD1 (5 bases). Trimming left V 3 bases short and J 8 bases short, with 16 bases between. The CDR3 loop spans 14 amino acids. The CDR3 sequence: CASSLGPWKWGYTF. Here the CDR3 DNA reads TGTGCCAGCAGTTTGGGACCTTGGAAATGGGGCTACACCTTC.

This clonotype has only a few counts. The CDR3 region is CASSYSVYNEQFF. CDR3 sequence (DNA): TGTGCCAGCAGTTACTCGGTATACAATGAGCAGTTCTTC. The chain links TRBV6-6 to TRBJ2-1; D is unresolved. This CDR3 spans 13 amino acids. Trimming took 0 bases from V and 4 from J, leaving 4 bases between them. Per the germline V gene, CDR1 is MNHNY and CDR2 is SVGAGI (reference sequence).